Below, 17 T cell receptor beta chains from the same sample are listed, as sequenced in a study of molecular identifiers for immune sequencing clone quantification listed by TCRdb under 2018. Receptor amplification or capture employed PCR. Sequencing was carried out with a NextSeq 500. The public reads were run again by TCRdb, first through fastp at Q25 and then through MiXCR, and only productive beta chains were kept. Rows are unified per CDR3 protein, each entry keeping the most common DNA and genes. Within this sample are approximately 550,000 distinct CDR3 sequences, with approximately 25% of them counted one time only. The biggest ten clones account for around 0.78% of the sample. The sample taken for sequencing was naive CD8+ T cells from blood, with Jurkat cell RNA spiked in. The cell subset or site label on this specimen signifies: FACS-sorted CD8+CD4-CCR7+CD45RA+ naive T cells. The receptors derive from a human donor in good health. Some libraries in this study had Jurkat cell RNA spiked in.

The chain joins TRBV19 to TRBJ2-1; 8 bases match TRBD1. The germline V gene encodes CDR1 LNHDA and CDR2 SQIVND (reference sequence). The CDR3 sequence is 12 residues long. V shed 5 bases and J 9 bases; nucleotides not matched to a gene: 3. The DNA of the CDR3 is TGTGCCAGTAGTGTGGGACAGGCTGAGCAGTTCTTC. Amino acids: CASSVGQAEQFF.

Here the CDR3 DNA reads TGTGCCATCAGTGTTCTCCCCTGGAATGAGCAGTTCTTC. Translating gives CAISVLPWNEQFF. The rearrangement joins TRBV10-3 to TRBJ2-1; D is unresolved. The V gene lost 4 bases and the J gene lost 7 bases, with 11 bases spanning the gap. The CDR3 spans 13 residues. Looked up from germline, CDR1 is ENHRY and CDR2 is SYGVKD.

This clonotype was detected only a few times. This chain connects TRBV14 to TRBJ1-1, with no clear D. CDR3 size: 14 residues. CDR1 SGHDN and CDR2 FVKESK come from the germline V gene. V lost 1 base to trimming and J lost 4 bases, with 10 bases between them. CDR3 nucleotide sequence: TGTGCCAGCAGCCAAGTGGGGTTAGGCACTGAAGCTTTCTTT. Its translation: CASSQVGLGTEAFF.

Many counts were recorded for this clonotype. V and J are TRBV27 and TRBJ1-5; D is possibly TRBD1 (6 bases). The V gene lost 2 bases and the J gene lost 3 bases, with 8 bases spanning the gap. The CDR3 length is 14 residues. Looked up from germline, CDR1 is MNHEY and CDR2 is SMNVEV (reference sequence). The DNA for the CDR3 is TGTGCCAGCAGTTTAGCAGGGGACAATCAGCCCCAGCATTTT. It specifies CASSLAGDNQPQHF.

Worth noting for this clonotype: An end of the junction differs from the germline gene, which may be a read error. The genes are TRBV29-1 and TRBJ2-2; D assignment may be TRBD1 or TRBD2 (5 bases each). The CDR3 spans 13 residues. Looked up from germline, CDR1 is SQVTM and CDR2 is ANQGSEA. The CDR3 sequence is CSVEEGNTGALSF. The CDR3 nucleotides are TGCAGCGTTGAAGAAGGGAACACCGGGGCGCTGTCTTTT.

About this clonotype itself: The junction differs from germline at one of its ends, possibly a read error. This rearrangement joins TRBV6-5 to TRBJ2-2, with TRBD2 identical over 12 bases. The CDR3 runs 17 residues. In germline, CDR1 is MNHEY, CDR2 SVGAGI. DNA for the CDR3: TGTGCCAGCAGTTACGCCCTACTAGCGGGAGGTCTAGGGGAGCTGCTTTTT. This translates into CASSYALLAGGLGELLF.

To note about this clonotype: The junction departs from germline at one end; a sequencing error may be responsible. This chain uses TRBV7-9 with TRBJ1-1, with 7 bases matching TRBD1. Germline-derived CDR1 and CDR2 are SEHNR and FQNEAQ (reference sequence). This CDR3 contains 14 residues. CDR3 DNA sequence: TGTGCCAGCAGCTTAGTGCAGGGGGGGACTGAAGCTGTCTTT. It is translated as CASSLVQGGTEAVF. The full variable domain, its missing parts supplied by reference TRBV7-9 and TRBJ1-1, is DTGVSQNPRHKITKRGQNVTFRCDPISEHNRLYWYRQTLGQGPEFLTYFQNEAQLEKSRLLSDRFSAERPKGSFSTLEIQRTEQGDSAMYLCASSLVQGGTEAVFGQGTRLTVV.

This clonotype was seen a few times. The chain has TRBV6-2 or TRBV6-3 and TRBJ1-2, with a weak D call TRBD1 (6 bases). The CDR3 contains 15 residues. Germline-derived CDR1 and CDR2 are MNHEY and SVGEGT. Trimming took 2 bases from V and 0 from J, leaving 10 bases between them. Here the CDR3 DNA reads TGTGCCAGCAGTTACGGGACATCCACTAACTATGGCTACACCTTC. It codes for CASSYGTSTNYGYTF.

Of note for this clonotype: An end of the junction does not agree with germline; a read error may underlie this. The J gene is TRBJ2-2, the V gene TRBV6-6; weak D call: TRBD1 (5 bases). The CDR3 is 14 residues long. Germline loops: CDR1 MNHNY, CDR2 SVGAGI (reference sequence). CDR3 sequence (DNA): TGTGCCAGCAGTTACACGACAGCCACCAGGGAGCTGTTTTTT. Protein sequence: CASSYTTATRELFF.

This clonotype was seen repeatedly, ten times or more. The rearrangement links TRBV5-6 to TRBJ2-3; D remains ambiguous. The V gene's germline CDR1 is SGHDT and CDR2 YYEEEE. Trimming cost V 4 bases and J 4 bases, with 19 bases left between them. The CDR3 contains 16 residues. Here the CDR3 reads CASSRRVAQTPDTQYF. CDR3 in DNA: TGTGCCAGCAGCCGGCGCGTCGCACAAACACCAGATACGCAGTATTTT.

The chain recombines TRBV29-1 with TRBJ2-1; D unclear. V was clipped by 5 bases and J by 7 bases, with 6 bases between them. Looked up from germline, CDR1 is SQVTM and CDR2 is ANQGSEA. This CDR3 comprises 10 residues. In DNA, the CDR3 is TGCAGCGTTTTTAGGAATGAGCAGTTCTTC. This translates into CSVFRNEQFF.

As concerns this clonotype: This may stem from a read error, because a much larger clone lies one nucleotide away. This chain joins TRBV20-1 and TRBJ2-7; 9 nucleotides agree with TRBD2. The germline V gene has CDR1 DFQATT and CDR2 SNEGSKA (reference sequence). Unmatched junction bases numbered 28, after V lost 6 bases and J lost 7 bases. The CDR3 is 19 residues long. The DNA for the CDR3 is TGCAGTGCACCGCTTTTACAACACTCGGTAGCGGGAGAACCCAGAGAGCAGTACTTC. Translated, it gives CSAPLLQHSVAGEPREQYF.

This clonotype was counted at least ten times. This chain joins TRBV7-2 and TRBJ2-3; 7 bases map to TRBD1. Germline trimming cut 3 bases from V and 1 base from J; bases unmatched to any gene: 7. Germline values: CDR1 SGHTA, CDR2 FQGNSA. The CDR3 length is 16 residues. CDR3 sequence (DNA): TGTGCCAGCAGCTTGGGAACAGGGGTGGGCACAGATACGCAGTATTTT. Encoded protein: CASSLGTGVGTDTQYF.

This clonotype has just a few counts. The CDR3 is CASSLKGSGTSSYNEQFF. The CDR3 DNA reads as TGTGCCAGCAGTTTAAAAGGGAGCGGGACAAGCTCCTACAATGAGCAGTTCTTC. The chain uses TRBV28 and TRBJ2-1; the D gene is possibly TRBD2 (7 bases). V lost 2 bases and J 0 bases, leaving 17 bases between the germline ends. The CDR3 has 18 residues. Germline V gives CDR1 MDHEN, CDR2 SYDVKM. Using reference TRBV28 and TRBJ2-1 for the parts outside the CDR3, the full variable domain is DVKVTQSSRYLVKRTGEKVFLECVQDMDHENMFWYRQDPGLGLRLIYFSYDVKMKEKGDIPEGYSVSREKKERFSLILESASTNQTSMYLCASSLKGSGTSSYNEQFFGPGTRLTVL.

In its sample, this clonotype was seen a few times. The rearrangement uses TRBV27 and TRBJ1-6, with 9 bases identical to TRBD1. The V and J ends lost 0 bases and 6 bases, in that order; junction bases with no gene match: 3. The germline gives CDR1 MNHEY, CDR2 SMNVEV (reference sequence). This CDR3 has 16 residues. In DNA, the CDR3 is TGTGCCAGCAGTTTATCGGAGGGACAGGGTAATTCACCCCTCCACTTT. Amino acid sequence: CASSLSEGQGNSPLHF.

The table lists this clonotype with many counts. The genes are TRBV5-6 and TRBJ2-1; 9 nucleotides match TRBD2. J was trimmed by 5 bases and V by 6 bases; bases with no gene match: 0. Germline assignment: CDR1 SGHDT and CDR2 YYEEEE. The CDR3 has 12 residues. The CDR3 here is CASTSGDNEQFF. The CDR3 DNA follows: TGTGCCAGCACTAGCGGGGACAATGAGCAGTTCTTC.

This CDR3 is CASSLFYGVDTEAFF. The CDR3 bases are TGTGCCAGCAGTTTATTCTATGGGGTCGACACTGAAGCTTTCTTT. The genes are TRBV27 and TRBJ1-1; D not certain. The CDR3 length is 15 residues. The germline V gene has CDR1 MNHEY and CDR2 SMNVEV (reference sequence). With 1 base removed from V and 3 bases from J, the gap between germline ends came to 12 bases.